This TCR beta chain was identified during a study of blood T cell repertoires in COVID-19. Looked up from germline, CDR1 is SGHRS and CDR2 is YFSETQ. The CDR3 totals 14 residues. Trimming removed 4 bases from V and 7 bases from J, with 15 bases in between. TCRdb's table, derived via immunoSEQ multiplex PCR, lists solely in-frame clones and lacks some. The sample holds roughly 160,000 clones, about 74% seen once. This TCR came from a woman at least 80 years old with acute or convalescent COVID-19. V gene TRBV5-1 combines with J gene TRBJ1-3; no reliable D call. The source material was peripheral blood. CDR3 bases: TGCGCCAGCAGCAGTGACGCCGGCGGGAACACCATATATTTT. Protein sequence: CASSSDAGGNTIYF.